The 27 T cell receptor beta chains below all came from one sample that was sequenced in a study of blood T cell repertoires in COVID-19. Only in-frame clones appear in the TCRdb table, and some are missing; sequencing was by immunoSEQ multiplex PCR. Among fewer than 300,000 clones listed, 65% to 90% were seen once. The source material was peripheral blood. The receptors were gathered from a man between 45 and 60 years old with active or convalescent COVID-19.

This rearrangement joins TRBV3-1 (or the pseudogene TRBV3-2) to TRBJ2-3; 9 positions match TRBD2. CDR3 length: 18 residues. Per germline, CDR1 LGHDT and CDR2 YNNKEL (reference sequence). After removal of 2 bases from V and 3 bases from J, the junction contained 12 bases not matched to a gene. The CDR3 coding sequence is TGTGCCAGCAGCCAAAGGCGGCCGGCGGGAGGGGGTACAGATACGCAGTATTTT. It encodes CASSQRRPAGGGTDTQYF.

J is TRBJ2-7 and V is TRBV5-1, with TRBD2 matching 13 bases. The V and J ends lost 4 bases and 2 bases, in that order; junction bases with no gene match: 21. The CDR3 totals 21 residues. The V gene's germline CDR1 is SGHRS and CDR2 YFSETQ. The CDR3 coding sequence is TGCGCCAGCAGCCCCGGACTAGCGGGAGCGTCCGAAATCTCTATGCCCTACGAGCAGTACTTC. It translates to CASSPGLAGASEISMPYEQYF.

CDR3 sequence reads: CSVPSLPDGFTDTQYF. CDR3 nucleotides: TGCAGCGTTCCCTCCCTCCCCGACGGGTTCACAGATACGCAGTATTTT. The chain links TRBV29-1 to TRBJ2-3; D gene unclear. CDR1 is SQVTM and CDR2 is ANQGSEA in the germline V gene. V shed 5 bases and J shed 2 bases, with 20 bases lying between them. The CDR3 covers 16 residues.

This rearrangement joins TRBV12-3 or TRBV12-4 to TRBJ1-1, with D unclear. V lost 3 bases and J lost 10, with 15 bases in between. This CDR3 has 13 residues. This CDR3 is CASSFDGRSRAFF. The CDR3 nucleotides read TGTGCCAGCAGTTTCGACGGTAGGAGTCGAGCTTTCTTT.

The rearrangement links TRBV19 to TRBJ1-5; tentative D call: TRBD1 (5 bases). Germline values: CDR1 LNHDA, CDR2 SQIVND (reference sequence). The CDR3 covers 13 residues. Trimming stripped 8 bases from V and 7 bases from J, with 15 bases between. CDR3 sequence reads: CASLSGKWQPQHF. The DNA for the CDR3 is TGTGCCAGTTTATCAGGGAAGTGGCAGCCCCAGCATTTT.

This clone has just a few counts. The chain combines TRBV19 with TRBJ1-5; 12 bases line up with TRBD1. Germline CDR1 LNHDA, CDR2 SQIVND (reference sequence). Trimming removed 5 bases from V and 7 bases from J; junction bases left unmatched: 15. The CDR3 sequence is 18 residues long. For the CDR3, the DNA is TGTGCCAGTAGTCCGGGACAGGGGGCCCTAATTCCCCCCCAGCCCCAGCATTTT. It is translated as CASSPGQGALIPPQPQHF.

The chain combines TRBV14 with TRBJ2-1, with D maybe TRBD1 (5 bases). The V end lost 1 base, the J end lost 4 bases, and 17 bases lay between the germline ends. Germline V gene lookup returns CDR1 SGHDN and CDR2 FVKESK. The CDR3 is 17 amino acids. The CDR3 coding sequence is TGTGCCAGCAGCCAAGTGCTGCAAGGGGCGCATTACAATGAGCAGTTCTTC. Translation: CASSQVLQGAHYNEQFF.

The chain links TRBV19 to TRBJ1-2; TRBD1 agrees at 7 bases. Per germline, CDR1 LNHDA and CDR2 SQIVND (reference sequence). The CDR3 contains 13 residues. V trimming: 5 bases; J trimming: 2 bases; junction bases outside the gene matches: 2. The CDR3 sequence is CASSPTGNYGYTF. DNA for the CDR3: TGTGCCAGTAGTCCGACAGGGAACTATGGCTACACCTTC.

This chain joins TRBV11-3 and TRBJ2-1; TRBD1 is a possible D gene (6 bases). V lost 5 bases, J lost 8 bases, and 22 bases lay in between. The CDR3 covers 16 residues. CDR1 and CDR2 (germline): SGHNT, YENEEA. The CDR3 region is CASSTGQSLGHDEQFF. The CDR3, as DNA: TGTGCCAGCAGCACAGGACAGTCCCTGGGCCACGATGAGCAGTTCTTC.

The V and J genes are TRBV5-1 and TRBJ2-7; 13 bases line up with TRBD2. CDR1 and CDR2 from the germline V gene are SGHRS and YFSETQ. The junction had 5 bases not matched to a gene; V was cut back by 4 bases and J by 4 bases. The CDR3 contains 15 residues. The CDR3 protein is CASSPLAGGRYEQYF. The CDR3 DNA reads TGCGCCAGCAGCCCACTAGCGGGAGGGAGGTACGAGCAGTACTTC.

J is TRBJ2-1 and V is TRBV25-1; tentative D call: TRBD1 (5 bases). V was pared by 2 bases and J by 9 bases, with 14 bases between. Germline CDR1 is MGHDK and CDR2 is SYGVNS. CDR3 length: 14 amino acids. The CDR3 loop is CASSEKAGNGEQFF. The CDR3 DNA is TGTGCCAGCAGTGAAAAAGCAGGGAACGGTGAGCAGTTCTTC.

The V call is TRBV3-1 (or the pseudogene TRBV3-2), the J call TRBJ2-1; D is perhaps TRBD2 (6 bases). Between the trimmed V and J ends, which lost 1 base and 7 bases, there was a span of 14 bases. Germline V CDR1 and CDR2: LGHDT, YNNKEL (reference sequence). The CDR3 length is 15 residues. CDR3 bases: TGTGCCAGCAGCCAAGGGACTACCCACTCAAATGAGCAGTTCTTC. Encoded protein: CASSQGTTHSNEQFF.

V is TRBV3-1 (or the pseudogene TRBV3-2) and J is TRBJ2-1; 10 bases match TRBD2. The germline CDR1 and CDR2 sequences are LGHDT and YNNKEL (reference sequence). V lost 4 bases to trimming and J lost 2 bases; unmatched junction nucleotides: 2. The CDR3 sequence is 15 residues long. CDR3: CASSPSGGAYNEQFF. In DNA, the CDR3 is TGTGCCAGCAGCCCGAGCGGGGGGGCCTACAATGAGCAGTTCTTC.

The V gene is TRBV5-1, the J gene TRBJ2-3; 10 nucleotides align to TRBD2. Germline V gene data show CDR1 as SGHRS and CDR2 as YFSETQ. The CDR3 is 18 residues long. Germline trimming cut 1 base from V and 0 bases from J; bases unmatched to any gene: 8. CDR3 in DNA: TGCGCCAGCAGCTTGTTTGTATCTAGCGGGGGCAGCACAGATACGCAGTATTTT. Amino acids: CASSLFVSSGGSTDTQYF.

The chain is built from TRBV7-3 and TRBJ1-2; TRBD1 matches at 9 bases. The junction had 11 bases not matched to a gene; V was cut back by 5 bases and J by 4 bases. CDR3 length: 16 amino acids. From germline, CDR1 is SGHTA and CDR2 FQGTGA. The CDR3, as DNA: TGTGCCAGCAGCCGACCGGGACAGGGAAAAGGCTATGGCTACACCTTC. This codes for CASSRPGQGKGYGYTF.

V usage is TRBV20-1 and J usage is TRBJ1-2; maybe TRBD1 (6 bases). V shed 6 bases and J shed 7 bases, with 12 bases lying between them. Germline V gives CDR1 DFQATT, CDR2 SNEGSKA (reference sequence). The length of the CDR3 is 11 residues. CDR3 nucleotide sequence: TGCAGTGCCACGGACAGCGTTGGCTACACCTTC. Residues: CSATDSVGYTF.

The genes are TRBV20-1 and TRBJ2-7; unclear D gene. In germline, CDR1 is DFQATT, CDR2 SNEGSKA (reference sequence). The CDR3 totals 11 residues. Trimming stripped 1 base from V and 6 bases from J, with 7 bases between. The CDR3 nucleotides read TGCAGTGCTAGAGGACTCTCCGAGCAGTACTTC. Amino acid sequence: CSARGLSEQYF.

This chain joins TRBV19 and TRBJ2-6; the D is unclear. V lost 1 base and J lost 0, with 7 bases in between. Germline V gene sequence: CDR1 LNHDA, CDR2 SQIVND (reference sequence). This CDR3 is built from 16 residues. The CDR3 nucleotides read TGTGCCAGTAGTATAGGGGCCCTCTCTGGGGCCAACGTCCTGACTTTC. Its protein product is CASSIGALSGANVLTF.

The chain uses TRBV5-1 and TRBJ2-7; 9 positions match TRBD1. The CDR3 extends over 15 amino acids. Trimming at V came to 4 bases and at J to 3 bases, leaving 8 bases not matched to a gene. Germline CDR1 reads SGHRS; CDR2 reads YFSETQ. This CDR3 is CASSDGQGSSYEQYF. The CDR3 nucleotides read TGCGCCAGCAGCGACGGACAGGGGAGTAGCTACGAGCAGTACTTC.

This chain uses TRBV5-1 with TRBJ1-1; 9 bases fit TRBD1. Germline V CDR1 and CDR2: SGHRS, YFSETQ. The V gene end was trimmed by 4 bases and the J gene end by 2 bases; junction bases not matched to a gene: 6. The CDR3 length is 15 residues. Written as DNA, the CDR3 is TGCGCCAGCAGCGTGACAGGGGGTCTAAACACTGAAGCTTTCTTT. Its protein product is CASSVTGGLNTEAFF. Supplemented by reference TRBV5-1 and TRBJ1-1, the full variable domain reads KAGVTQTPRYLIKTRGQQVTLSCSPISGHRSVSWYQQTPGQGLQFLFEYFSETQRNKGNFPGRFSGRQFSNSRSEMNVSTLELGDSALYLCASSVTGGLNTEAFFGQGTRLTVV.

The J gene is TRBJ1-1, the V gene TRBV19; D is unclear. The V and J ends lost 4 bases and 7 bases respectively, with 10 bases between them. The CDR3 runs to 12 residues. The V gene's germline CDR1 is LNHDA and CDR2 SQIVND (reference sequence). In nucleotides, the CDR3 is TGTGCCAGTAGTACACTCGCAGGTGAAGCTTTCTTT. This translates into CASSTLAGEAFF.

This chain connects TRBV2 to TRBJ2-1, with 11 bases lining up with TRBD2. The germline V gene has CDR1 SNHLY and CDR2 FYNNEI. Trimming removed 5 bases from V and 7 bases from J; junction bases left unmatched: 4. The CDR3 has 14 amino acids. The CDR3 DNA sequence: TGTGCCAGCAGTCTTAGCGGGAGGGCGAATGAGCAGTTCTTC. The encoded protein is CASSLSGRANEQFF. Based on the CDR3 plus reference TRBV2 and TRBJ2-1, the full variable domain is EPEVTQTPSHQVTQMGQEVILRCVPISNHLYFYWYRQILGQKVEFLVSFYNNEISEKSEIFDDQFSVERPDGSNFTLKIRSTKLEDSAMYFCASSLSGRANEQFFGPGTRLTVL.

The chain combines TRBV4-1 with TRBJ1-5, with no clear D. The V end was cut by 0 bases, the J end by 7 bases, with 10 bases between. The germline V gene encodes CDR1 MGHRA and CDR2 YSYEKL. The CDR3 spans 14 residues. CDR3 bases: TGCGCCAGCAGCCAAGAACTGGCGGCACAGCCCCAGCATTTT. As protein: CASSQELAAQPQHF.

A remark on this clone: Additional DNA sequences in this sample encode the identical CDR3. V and J are TRBV19 and TRBJ2-2; D unresolved. Germline CDR1 reads LNHDA; CDR2 reads SQIVND (reference sequence). The CDR3 is 14 residues long. Deletions cut 2 bases from V and 1 base from J, with 5 bases between. CDR3 DNA sequence: TGTGCCAGTAGTATACCCGGGAACACCGGGGAGCTGTTTTTT. This encodes CASSIPGNTGELFF. Full variable domain (missing parts from reference TRBV19 and TRBJ2-2): DGGITQSPKYLFRKEGQNVTLSCEQNLNHDAMYWYRQDPGQGLRLIYYSQIVNDFQKGDIAEGYSVSREKKESFPLTVTSAQKNPTAFYLCASSIPGNTGELFFGEGSRLTVL.

The chain couples TRBV11-2 to TRBJ2-1, with TRBD2 matching 8 bases. CDR1 is SGHAT and CDR2 is FQNNGV in the germline V gene. With V trimmed by 1 base and J by 7 bases, 9 bases remained unmatched. The CDR3 length is 16 residues. DNA of the CDR3: TGTGCCAGCAGCTTAGTATGGACTAGCACTAGGAATGAGCAGTTCTTC. It codes for CASSLVWTSTRNEQFF.

The CDR3 reads CAWSVRLAGGNSYEQYF. CDR3 DNA: TGTGCCTGGAGTGTAAGGTTAGCGGGAGGGAACTCCTACGAGCAGTACTTC. The rearrangement joins TRBV30 to TRBJ2-7, with 11 bases that match TRBD2. The CDR3 runs 17 residues. Germline V gene sequence: CDR1 GTSNPN, CDR2 SVGIG (reference sequence). V shed 0 bases and J 0 bases; nucleotides not matched to a gene: 7.

The gene calls are TRBV21-1 and TRBJ1-2; TRBD1, the D gene given by the table, was not confirmed from the DNA. TRBV21-1 is listed as a pseudogene. The CDR3 consists of 14 residues. This chain's CDR3 is CASSNRDRAYGYTF. CDR3 in DNA: TGTGCCAGCAGCAACCGGGACAGGGCATACGGCTACACCTTC.